The rows below give T cell receptor beta chains drawn from one sample of a study of T-cell reconstitution after alpha-beta-depleted transplantation in children. Each CDR3 protein is one row after TCRdb ran MiXCR on the PCR reads. The profile covers about 540,000 distinct CDR3 sequences, with about 17% appearing a single time and about 3.1% taken by the ten largest. Source: PBMCs from the stem cell graft donor, taken from the stem cell graft. These receptor sequences come from a human donor who donated a stem cell graft to a child with acute lymphoblastic leukemia. The conserved cysteine and the conserved F or W are not part of the CDR3 here. The order of the fields is J gene, V gene, CDR3 protein.

TRBJ2-3,TRBV5-1,ASSLGRRGDTQY
TRBJ2-6,TRBV12-3/TRBV12-4,ASSPGTPGANVLT
TRBJ1-5,TRBV12-3/TRBV12-4,ASSAGPSPQH
TRBJ1-5,TRBV12-3/TRBV12-4,ASRPDQTINQPQH
TRBJ2-1,TRBV14,ASSQYARRSYNEQF
TRBJ2-1,TRBV25-1,ASTDRGGYNEQF
TRBJ2-3,TRBV29-1,SVGKGPAPTDTQY
TRBJ2-7,TRBV29-1,SAFSGDYYEQY
TRBJ2-2,TRBV18,ASSPLVPGNNTGELF
TRBJ2-5,TRBV6-1,ASSEDQRIETQY
TRBJ1-1,TRBV10-3,AISEPGQNPEAF
TRBJ2-7,TRBV7-9,ASSSGQDQQY
TRBJ2-7,TRBV19,ASSMGLAAYEQY
TRBJ2-2,TRBV29-1,SAPVSTGELF
TRBJ1-6,TRBV27,ASKQGMDHSPLH
TRBJ1-2,TRBV13,ASSLGRSYT
TRBJ2-5,TRBV9,ASSVDGYGETQY